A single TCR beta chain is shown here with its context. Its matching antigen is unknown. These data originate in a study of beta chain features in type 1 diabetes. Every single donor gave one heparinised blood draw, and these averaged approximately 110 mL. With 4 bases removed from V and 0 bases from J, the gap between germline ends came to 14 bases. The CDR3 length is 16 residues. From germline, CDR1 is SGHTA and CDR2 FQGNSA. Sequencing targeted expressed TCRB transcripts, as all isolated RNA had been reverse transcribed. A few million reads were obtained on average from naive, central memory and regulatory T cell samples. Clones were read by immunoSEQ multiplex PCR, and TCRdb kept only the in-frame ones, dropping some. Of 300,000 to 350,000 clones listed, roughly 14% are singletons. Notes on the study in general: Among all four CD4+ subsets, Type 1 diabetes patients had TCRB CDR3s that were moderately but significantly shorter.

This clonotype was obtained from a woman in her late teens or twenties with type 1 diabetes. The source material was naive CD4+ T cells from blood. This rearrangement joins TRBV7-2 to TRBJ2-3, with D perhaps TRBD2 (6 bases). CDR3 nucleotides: TGTGCCAGCAGCTGGAGAACCGGGACTAGCACAGATACGCAGTATTTT. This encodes CASSWRTGTSTDTQYF.